This T cell receptor (beta chain) was obtained from a study of cytomegalovirus exposure and HLA in healthy donors. Overall study context: Earlier work reported 90 million to 120 million unique TCR beta sequences from 150 million to 200 million T cells.

Remarks on this clone: What it binds is not known.

Notes on the study in general: Cytomegalovirus-associated status was assigned to around 160 TCR beta chains. A missense variant in DCLRE1C was later tied to TCR beta V- and J-gene trimming. In a later analysis, CMV-associated beta chains were mostly HLA-associated, it appeared.

It was with 60 Vbeta and 13 Jbeta primers that the PCR ran. This table comes from immunoSEQ multiplex PCR, and its TCRdb copy is limited to in-frame clones, with some not included. The sample comprises roughly 150,000 clones, around 66% of which are singletons, and about 3% rests with the top ten. V trimming: 5 bases; J trimming: 6 bases; junction bases outside the gene matches: 9. The germline gives CDR1 SQVTM, CDR2 ANQGSEA. The CDR3 is 14 residues long. The source is a woman aged 25 to 45 in good health and CMV-seropositive. The gene calls are TRBV29-1 and TRBJ2-7, with TRBD2 matching 11 bases. Sequences were obtained from PBMCs. CDR3 DNA sequence: TGCAGCGTTCGGGGGGGGACTAGCGGATCCGAGCAGTACTTC. Residues: CSVRGGTSGSEQYF.